This T cell receptor beta chain originates from a study of spatial heterogeneity in lung cancer. A few counts support this clonotype. TCRdb fed the 5' RACE reads into MiXCR, producing one record per CDR3 protein. This table holds approximately 29,000 distinct CDR3 sequences, 7.5% to 10% found once. There are 15 residues in the CDR3. Germline loops: CDR1 KGHSH, CDR2 LQKENI. V lost 0 bases to trimming and J lost 6 bases; unmatched junction nucleotides: 5. Time point specified: sample taken at primary tumor resection. Unsorted whole RNA from tumor, nontumor lung or frozen PBMC underwent sequencing. The V and J genes are TRBV18 and TRBJ2-1, with 7 bases identical to TRBD2. The receptor comes from a female donor with early-stage non-small cell lung cancer. The sample consisted of PBMCs, taken at surgery. This chain's CDR3 is CASSPPLAARNEQFF. CDR3 DNA sequence: TGTGCCAGCTCACCACCTCTAGCGGCTCGCAATGAGCAGTTCTTC.